These 27 T cell receptor beta chains were all obtained from the same sample, sequenced in a study of blood T cell repertoires in COVID-19. This table comes from immunoSEQ multiplex PCR, and its TCRdb copy is limited to in-frame clones, with some not included. The sample consists of approximately 300,000 clones, roughly nine tenths of them appearing once. Sequencing was performed on PBMCs or T cells enriched from blood (not recorded which). These receptor sequences come from a woman aged 25 to 39 who had been exposed to COVID-19.

This clone was found once. This sequence joins TRBV4-1 and TRBJ1-6, with 8 bases fitting TRBD1. This CDR3 is built from 18 residues. Germline V lookup: CDR1 MGHRA, CDR2 YSYEKL. V lost 3 bases to trimming and J lost 7 bases; unmatched junction nucleotides: 14. The DNA for the CDR3 is TGCGCCAGCAGCCAGTACGTCGGACAGGGCGCTGGGAATTCACCCCTCCACTTT. Its protein product is CASSQYVGQGAGNSPLHF.

The chain carries TRBV19 and TRBJ2-2; D remains ambiguous. The germline V and J ends were trimmed by 5 bases and 4 bases, with 11 bases remaining between them. Germline V gene sequence: CDR1 LNHDA, CDR2 SQIVND (reference sequence). CDR3 length equals 14 residues. The DNA for the CDR3 is TGTGCCAGTAGTCTAAAGTCGGTCACCGGGGAGCTGTTTTTT. Encoded protein: CASSLKSVTGELFF.

The chain links TRBV7-9 to TRBJ1-1, with 8 nucleotides matching TRBD1. This CDR3 has 14 amino acids. Germline V gene data show CDR1 as SEHNR and CDR2 as FQNEAQ (reference sequence). With 5 bases clipped from V and 4 bases from J, the junction kept 6 bases outside the gene matches. The CDR3 nucleotides are TGTGCCAGCAGCCGAATGCAGGGGGCCACTGAAGCTTTCTTT. Encoded protein: CASSRMQGATEAFF.

V and J are TRBV29-1 and TRBJ1-1, with D possibly being TRBD1 (5 bases). Germline V CDR1 and CDR2: SQVTM, ANQGSEA. The ends were cut back, 5 bases at V and 8 bases at J, with 15 bases in the middle. The CDR3 has 12 residues. DNA of the CDR3: TGCAGCGTTAGACAGAGCCTATCGGAAGCTTTCTTT. The encoded protein is CSVRQSLSEAFF.

The rearrangement links TRBV2 to TRBJ2-3, with TRBD2 matching over 15 bases. CDR1 and CDR2 (germline): SNHLY, FYNNEI. The junction had 10 bases not matched to a gene; V was cut back by 10 bases and J by 5 bases. This CDR3 is built from 16 residues. This CDR3 reads CANRPGLAGGQDTQYF. The CDR3 region has the DNA TGTGCCAATCGTCCGGGACTAGCGGGGGGACAAGATACGCAGTATTTT.

The V and J genes are TRBV2 and TRBJ1-6, with TRBD1 matching 10 bases. V shed 8 bases, J shed 7 bases, and the junction held 11 bases outside the gene matches. CDR1 is SNHLY and CDR2 is FYNNEI in the germline V gene. CDR3 length: 16 amino acids. DNA of the CDR3: TGTGCCAGCGGGATCCGGGACAGGGGAGGCAATTCACCCCTCCACTTT. It yields the protein CASGIRDRGGNSPLHF.

The rearrangement joins TRBV30 to TRBJ1-5, with no clear D. Trimming took off 1 base at V and 12 bases at J, with 16 bases between the two ends. The CDR3 length is 13 residues. The germline V gene encodes CDR1 GTSNPN and CDR2 SVGIG (reference sequence). In DNA, the CDR3 is TGTGCCTGGAGTGATGTCAACAGTCTTCACCAGCATTTT. This sequence encodes CAWSDVNSLHQHF.

The chain has TRBV4-2 and TRBJ2-3; D is perhaps TRBD1 (6 bases). The CDR3 has 19 amino acids. Trimming shortened V by 1 base and J by 0 bases, and 20 bases separated the two germline ends. Germline V gene sequence: CDR1 LGHNA, CDR2 YNFKEQ. CDR3 in amino acids: CASSQVNLIRDTSTDTQYF. CDR3 sequence (DNA): TGTGCCAGCAGCCAAGTAAATCTAATCCGGGACACTAGCACAGATACGCAGTATTTT.

The chain recombines TRBV11-2 with TRBJ1-2, with TRBD1 matching 9 bases. V gave up 0 bases and J gave up 4 bases; unmatched junction bases: 6. From germline, CDR1 is SGHAT and CDR2 FQNNGV. The CDR3 length is 16 residues. The CDR3, as DNA: TGTGCCAGCAGCTTAGAGAGGACAGGGGATTTCTATGGCTACACCTTC. Amino acid sequence: CASSLERTGDFYGYTF.

This chain links TRBV5-4 with TRBJ1-1; no definite D call. CDR1 is SGHNT, CDR2 YYREEE, per germline (reference sequence). The V end was cut by 0 bases, the J end by 0 bases, with 12 bases between. This CDR3 comprises 16 residues. CDR3 nucleotide sequence: TGTGCCAGCAGCTTGGGGGGAGGGAGAATGAACACTGAAGCTTTCTTT. It encodes CASSLGGGRMNTEAFF.

This clone appeared once. The chain carries TRBV7-3 and TRBJ1-2; D is unresolved. Germline V gives CDR1 SGHTA, CDR2 FQGTGA. CDR3 length: 13 residues. Trimming left V 3 bases short and J 4 bases short, with 9 bases between. In nucleotides, the CDR3 is TGTGCCAGCAGCTTGGGCACCACCTATGGCTACACCTTC. Its protein is CASSLGTTYGYTF.

The V gene is TRBV11-2, the J gene TRBJ2-7; TRBD1 agrees at 9 bases. The CDR3 extends over 16 amino acids. In germline, CDR1 is SGHAT, CDR2 FQNNGV. V dropped 4 bases and J dropped 2; count of bases not matched to a gene: 9. CDR3 sequence: CASSSDRDRVPYEQYF. The CDR3 DNA reads as TGTGCCAGCAGCTCCGACCGGGACAGGGTACCCTACGAGCAGTACTTC.

The chain links TRBV5-1 to TRBJ1-1, with 7 bases that match TRBD1. Trimming took 0 bases from V and 1 from J; bases not matched to a gene: 9. Germline loops: CDR1 SGHRS, CDR2 YFSETQ. The CDR3 spans 17 residues. CDR3 DNA sequence: TGCGCCAGCAGCTTGGATAAGGGGGCGAGACGGAACACTGAAGCTTTCTTT. This translates into CASSLDKGARRNTEAFF.

The V gene is TRBV7-2, the J gene TRBJ2-3, with D perhaps TRBD2 (5 bases). Trimming took off 1 base at V and 0 bases at J, with 11 bases between the two ends. This CDR3 comprises 16 residues. Germline V gives CDR1 SGHTA, CDR2 FQGNSA. The DNA of the CDR3 is TGTGCCAGCAGCTTAGGGGCGGGTTTAAGCACAGATACGCAGTATTTT. Translation: CASSLGAGLSTDTQYF.

This clone was observed a single time. The chain is built from TRBV7-9 and TRBJ1-2; 7 bases fit TRBD1. The J segment lost 9 bases and the V segment lost 5 bases, leaving 9 bases of the junction unmatched. The CDR3 contains 13 residues. Germline V CDR1 and CDR2: SEHNR, FQNEAQ (reference sequence). DNA for the CDR3: TGTGCCAGCAGCCCATGGGACAGCCGGCGCTACACCTTC. Translated, it gives CASSPWDSRRYTF.

The V gene is TRBV12-5, the J gene TRBJ2-5; 10 bases line up with TRBD2. The CDR3 length is 15 residues. The J segment lost 1 base and the V segment lost 5 bases, leaving 4 bases of the junction unmatched. The germline V gene has CDR1 LGHNT and CDR2 FRNRAP. The CDR3 bases are TGTGCTAGTGGTGTCATAGCGGGGGGCCAAGAGACCCAGTACTTC. This encodes CASGVIAGGQETQYF.

The sample holds one count of this clone. V gene TRBV19 combines with J gene TRBJ1-3, with a tentative D call TRBD1 (5 bases). This CDR3 is 16 amino acids long. The germline gives CDR1 LNHDA, CDR2 SQIVND (reference sequence). With 4 bases removed from V and 0 bases from J, the gap between germline ends came to 13 bases. The CDR3 nucleotides read TGTGCCAGTAGTACCCGGACAATAAGCTCTGGAAACACCATATATTTT. This codes for CASSTRTISSGNTIYF.

The chain couples TRBV3-1 (or the pseudogene TRBV3-2) to TRBJ1-1; D ambiguous. The CDR3 runs to 14 residues. V dropped 4 bases and J dropped 0 bases, with 9 bases sitting between them. Germline CDR1 reads LGHDT; CDR2 reads YNNKEL (reference sequence). CDR3 residues: CASSRGGMNTEAFF. The CDR3, as DNA: TGTGCCAGCAGCCGCGGAGGGATGAACACTGAAGCTTTCTTT.

The chain employs TRBV6-5 and TRBJ1-2, with D perhaps matching TRBD1 (5 bases). From germline, CDR1 is MNHEY and CDR2 SVGAGI. This CDR3 has 10 amino acids. CDR3: CAAGRYGYTF. CDR3 coding DNA: TGTGCGGCAGGGAGGTATGGCTACACCTTC.

This chain joins TRBV11-2 and TRBJ2-4; 9 nucleotides match TRBD1. The CDR3 loop spans 14 amino acids. Germline V lookup: CDR1 SGHAT, CDR2 FQNNGV. V shed 7 bases, J shed 6 bases, and the junction held 7 bases outside the gene matches. The chain's CDR3 is CASTGSDRGNIQYF. The DNA for the CDR3 is TGTGCCAGCACGGGCTCGGACAGGGGAAACATTCAGTACTTC.

This chain connects TRBV4-1 to TRBJ1-1, with D perhaps TRBD1 (6 bases). The CDR3 has 11 residues. Trimming took off 4 bases at V and 9 bases at J, with 9 bases between the two ends. CDR1 and CDR2 from the germline V gene are MGHRA and YSYEKL. CDR3 DNA sequence: TGCGCCAGCAGCCGAGGACAGCAAGCTTTCTTT. It specifies CASSRGQQAFF.

The chain combines TRBV7-9 with TRBJ2-3; possible D gene TRBD2, 6 bases. This CDR3 is built from 15 residues. V lost 2 bases and J 3 bases, leaving 12 bases between the germline ends. Germline V gene sequence: CDR1 SEHNR, CDR2 FQNEAQ (reference sequence). Written as DNA, the CDR3 is TGTGCCAGCAGCTTACGGGAGATAAATACAGATACGCAGTATTTT. Amino acids: CASSLREINTDTQYF.

This sequence joins TRBV29-1 and TRBJ1-1; D not resolved. Trimming pared 5 bases from V and 1 base from J, leaving 11 bases between. The CDR3 consists of 13 residues. Germline loops: CDR1 SQVTM, CDR2 ANQGSEA. The CDR3 coding sequence is TGCAGCGTTAGGACGGGGAAGAACACTGAAGCTTTCTTT. Protein sequence: CSVRTGKNTEAFF.

The chain has TRBV6-5 and TRBJ1-2, with unresolved D. Germline V gene data show CDR1 as MNHEY and CDR2 as SVGAGI. V was cut by 5 bases and J by 3 bases, with 10 bases left in between. This CDR3 contains 13 residues. The CDR3 spells CASSQLEDYGYTF. DNA for the CDR3: TGTGCCAGCAGTCAATTGGAGGACTATGGCTACACCTTC.

This clone was picked up one time. V gene TRBV19 combines with J gene TRBJ1-6, with D hard to call. The CDR3 has 14 amino acids. Trimming removed 7 bases at V and 7 bases at J, with 14 bases between. Germline loops: CDR1 LNHDA, CDR2 SQIVND (reference sequence). The CDR3 region is CASTPGVRNSPLHF. The CDR3, as DNA: TGTGCCAGTACCCCCGGGGTTCGAAATTCACCCCTCCACTTT.

The V call is TRBV28, the J call TRBJ1-2, with D perhaps matching TRBD1 (6 bases). Germline CDR1 is MDHEN and CDR2 is SYDVKM. The CDR3 consists of 13 residues. V lost 9 bases and J 8 bases, leaving 19 bases between the germline ends. The chain's CDR3 is CARSTSGDGGYTF. The DNA of the CDR3 is TGTGCCAGGAGTACCTCAGGGGATGGAGGCTACACCTTC.

The V and J genes are TRBV18 and TRBJ2-7; no definite D call. CDR1 is KGHSH, CDR2 LQKENI, per germline. The CDR3 runs 17 residues. V gave up 0 bases and J gave up 0 bases, with 15 bases separating them. The CDR3 DNA reads as TGTGCCAGCTCACCACCGACGACACACAAAAACTCCTACGAGCAGTACTTC. Translated, it gives CASSPPTTHKNSYEQYF.